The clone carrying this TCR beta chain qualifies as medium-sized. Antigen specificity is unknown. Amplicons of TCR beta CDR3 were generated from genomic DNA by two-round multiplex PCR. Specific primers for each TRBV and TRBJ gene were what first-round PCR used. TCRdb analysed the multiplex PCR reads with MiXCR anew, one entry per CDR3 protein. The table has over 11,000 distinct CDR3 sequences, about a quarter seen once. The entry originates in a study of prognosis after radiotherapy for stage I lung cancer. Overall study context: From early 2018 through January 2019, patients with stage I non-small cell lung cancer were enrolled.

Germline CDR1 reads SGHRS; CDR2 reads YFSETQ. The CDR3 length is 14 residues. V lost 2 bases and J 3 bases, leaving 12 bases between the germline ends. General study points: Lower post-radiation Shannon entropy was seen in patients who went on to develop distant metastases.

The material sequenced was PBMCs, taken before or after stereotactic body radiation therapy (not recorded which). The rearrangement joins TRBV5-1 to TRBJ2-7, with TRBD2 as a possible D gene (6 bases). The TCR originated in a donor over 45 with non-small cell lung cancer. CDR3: CASSLGSGGYEQYF. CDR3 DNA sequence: TGCGCCAGCAGCTTAGGTAGCGGAGGCTACGAGCAGTACTTC. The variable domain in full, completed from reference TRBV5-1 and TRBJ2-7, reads KAGVTQTPRYLIKTRGQQVTLSCSPISGHRSVSWYQQTPGQGLQFLFEYFSETQRNKGNFPGRFSGRQFSNSRSEMNVSTLELGDSALYLCASSLGSGGYEQYFGPGTRLTVT.